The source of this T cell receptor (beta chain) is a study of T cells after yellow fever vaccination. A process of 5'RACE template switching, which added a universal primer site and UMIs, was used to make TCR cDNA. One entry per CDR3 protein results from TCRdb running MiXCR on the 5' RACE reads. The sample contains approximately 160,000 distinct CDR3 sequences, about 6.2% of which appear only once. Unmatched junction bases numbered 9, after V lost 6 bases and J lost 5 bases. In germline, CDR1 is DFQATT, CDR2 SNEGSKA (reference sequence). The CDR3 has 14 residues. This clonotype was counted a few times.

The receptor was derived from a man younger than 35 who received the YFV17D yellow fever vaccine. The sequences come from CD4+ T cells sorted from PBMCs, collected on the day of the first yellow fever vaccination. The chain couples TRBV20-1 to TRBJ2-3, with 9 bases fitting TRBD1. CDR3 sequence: CSAPGQGFRDTQYF. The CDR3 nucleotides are TGCAGTGCACCGGGACAGGGTTTTCGAGATACGCAGTATTTT.